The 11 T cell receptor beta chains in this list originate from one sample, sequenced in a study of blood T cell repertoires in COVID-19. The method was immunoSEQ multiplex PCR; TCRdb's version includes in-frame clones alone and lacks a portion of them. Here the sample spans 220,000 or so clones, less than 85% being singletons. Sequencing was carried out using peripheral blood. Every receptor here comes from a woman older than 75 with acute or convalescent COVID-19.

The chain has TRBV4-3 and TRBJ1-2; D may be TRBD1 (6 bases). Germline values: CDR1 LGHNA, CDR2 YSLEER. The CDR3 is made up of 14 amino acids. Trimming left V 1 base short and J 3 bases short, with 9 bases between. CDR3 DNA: TGCGCCAGCAGCCAAGGACAGGCGGACTATGGCTACACCTTC. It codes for CASSQGQADYGYTF.

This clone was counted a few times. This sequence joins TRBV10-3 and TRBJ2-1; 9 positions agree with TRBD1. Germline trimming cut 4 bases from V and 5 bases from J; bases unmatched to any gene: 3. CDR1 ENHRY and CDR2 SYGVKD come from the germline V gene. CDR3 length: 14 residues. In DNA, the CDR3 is TGTGCCATCAGTGCCCGGACAGGGGACAATGAGCAGTTCTTC. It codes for CAISARTGDNEQFF.

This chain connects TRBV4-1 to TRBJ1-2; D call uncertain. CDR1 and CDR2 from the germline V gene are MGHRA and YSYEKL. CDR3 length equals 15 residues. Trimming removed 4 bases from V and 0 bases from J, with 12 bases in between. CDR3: CASSRPDPANYGYTF. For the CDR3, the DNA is TGCGCCAGCAGCCGTCCCGATCCAGCTAACTATGGCTACACCTTC.

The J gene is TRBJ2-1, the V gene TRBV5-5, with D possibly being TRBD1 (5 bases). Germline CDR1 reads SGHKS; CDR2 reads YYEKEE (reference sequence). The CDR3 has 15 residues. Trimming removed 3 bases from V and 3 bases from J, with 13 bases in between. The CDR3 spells CASSSLAQGYNEQFF. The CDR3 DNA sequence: TGTGCCAGCAGCTCCCTGGCCCAGGGCTACAATGAGCAGTTCTTC.

CDR3 nucleotides: TGTGCCAGCAGTGTGGGTCTCAACGGGGAGCAGTTCTTC. Its protein product is CASSVGLNGEQFF. The chain links TRBV2 to TRBJ2-1; D remains ambiguous. The CDR3 consists of 13 residues. The V gene's germline CDR1 is SNHLY and CDR2 FYNNEI. V was clipped by 4 bases and J by 10 bases, with 14 bases between them.

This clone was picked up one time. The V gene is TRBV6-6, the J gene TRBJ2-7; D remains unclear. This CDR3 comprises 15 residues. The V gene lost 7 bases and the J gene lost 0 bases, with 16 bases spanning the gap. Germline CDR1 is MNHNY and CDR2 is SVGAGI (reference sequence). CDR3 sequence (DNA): TGTGCCAGCACCATAGAGGCGGCCAGCTCCTACGAGCAGTACTTC. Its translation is CASTIEAASSYEQYF.

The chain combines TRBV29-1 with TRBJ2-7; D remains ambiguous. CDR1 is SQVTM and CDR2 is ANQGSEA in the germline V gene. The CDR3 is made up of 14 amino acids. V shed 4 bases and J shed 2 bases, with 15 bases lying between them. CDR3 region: CSVGPRGQTYEQYF. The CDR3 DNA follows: TGCAGCGTTGGGCCCCGTGGCCAAACCTACGAGCAGTACTTC.

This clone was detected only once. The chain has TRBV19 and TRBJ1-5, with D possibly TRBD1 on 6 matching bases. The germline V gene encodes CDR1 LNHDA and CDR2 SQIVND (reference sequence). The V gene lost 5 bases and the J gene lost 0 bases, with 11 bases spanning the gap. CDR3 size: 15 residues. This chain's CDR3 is CASSVGTHSNQPQHF. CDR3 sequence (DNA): TGTGCCAGTAGTGTCGGGACACATAGCAATCAGCCCCAGCATTTT.

The CDR3 loop is CATSREIPGSGANVLTF. Here the CDR3 DNA reads TGTGCCACCAGCAGAGAGATCCCAGGCTCTGGGGCCAACGTCCTGACTTTC. The chain carries TRBV15 and TRBJ2-6; D not resolved. Germline lookup yields CDR1 LNHNV and CDR2 YYDKDF (reference sequence). The germline V and J ends were trimmed by 0 bases and 0 bases, with 9 bases remaining between them. This CDR3 has 17 amino acids.

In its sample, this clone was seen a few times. The CDR3 here is CASSKHPPLDNPYEQYF. CDR3 in DNA: TGTGCCAGCAGCAAACACCCTCCTCTCGACAATCCCTACGAGCAGTACTTC. The gene calls are TRBV7-6 and TRBJ2-7; D is undetermined. V lost 5 bases, J lost 2 bases, and 22 bases lay in between. Germline lookup yields CDR1 SGHVS and CDR2 FNYEAQ. This CDR3 region has 17 residues.

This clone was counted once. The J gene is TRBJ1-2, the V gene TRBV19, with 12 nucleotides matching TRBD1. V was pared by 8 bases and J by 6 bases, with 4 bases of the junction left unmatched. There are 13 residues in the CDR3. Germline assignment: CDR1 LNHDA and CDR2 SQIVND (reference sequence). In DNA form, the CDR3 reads TGTGCCAGTCGGGACAGGGGGCCTGATGGCTACACCTTC. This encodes CASRDRGPDGYTF. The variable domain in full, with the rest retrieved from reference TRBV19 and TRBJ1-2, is DGGITQSPKYLFRKEGQNVTLSCEQNLNHDAMYWYRQDPGQGLRLIYYSQIVNDFQKGDIAEGYSVSREKKESFPLTVTSAQKNPTAFYLCASRDRGPDGYTFGSGTRLTVV.